This TCR beta chain was profiled in a study of T cell responses to AZD1222 COVID-19 vaccine. The germline gives CDR1 SGHTA, CDR2 FQGNSA. The CDR3 extends over 15 amino acids. Deletions cut 1 base from V and 5 bases from J, with 12 bases between. Of note for this clone: Its antigen is undetermined.

General study results and limits: Repertoire collection took place solely once the T cell response had peaked. Seropositive at baseline were only a handful of AZD1222 recipients.

Assay: immunoSEQ multiplex PCR; the TCRdb copy retains only in-frame clones and omits some. This repertoire shows roughly 110,000 clones, about nine tenths found once; its top ten account for about 6.5%. Source: peripheral blood, taken 28 days after the second AZD1222 dose. The clonotype originates from an adult who received the AZD1222 COVID-19 vaccine. The chain recombines TRBV7-2 with TRBJ1-3; D not resolved. The CDR3 here is CASSLGGVTRNTIYF. The CDR3 DNA reads as TGTGCCAGCAGCTTAGGTGGGGTAACCCGAAACACCATATATTTT.